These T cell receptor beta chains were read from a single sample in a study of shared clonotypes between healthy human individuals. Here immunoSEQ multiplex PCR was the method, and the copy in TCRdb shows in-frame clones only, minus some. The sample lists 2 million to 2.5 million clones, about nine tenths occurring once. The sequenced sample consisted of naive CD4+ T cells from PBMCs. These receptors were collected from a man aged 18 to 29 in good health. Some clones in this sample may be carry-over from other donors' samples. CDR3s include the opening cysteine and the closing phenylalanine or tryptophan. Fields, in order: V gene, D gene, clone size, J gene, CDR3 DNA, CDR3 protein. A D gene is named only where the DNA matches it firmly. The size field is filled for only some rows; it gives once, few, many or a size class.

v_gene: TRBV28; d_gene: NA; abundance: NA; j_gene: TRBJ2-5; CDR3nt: TGTGCCAGCAGTAAGGGCAGGGAAACCCAAGAGACCCAGTACTTC; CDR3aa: CASSKGRETQETQYF
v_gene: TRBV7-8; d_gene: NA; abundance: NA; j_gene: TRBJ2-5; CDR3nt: TGTGCCAGCGCATCCCCCAGGCGGGAGACCCAGTACTTC; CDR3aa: CASASPRRETQYF
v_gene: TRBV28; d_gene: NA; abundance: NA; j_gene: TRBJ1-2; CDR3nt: TGTGCCAGCAGTTTGAGGGGGTATGGCTACACCTTC; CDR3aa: CASSLRGYGYTF
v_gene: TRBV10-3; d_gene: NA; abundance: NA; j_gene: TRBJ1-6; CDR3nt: TGTGCCATCAGTGAGTCGGCGTTACCCCTCCACTTT; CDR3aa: CAISESALPLHF
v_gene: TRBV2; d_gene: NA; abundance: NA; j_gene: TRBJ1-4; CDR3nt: TGTGCCAGCAGTGAGCGAGGGGGGAGCAATGAAAAACTGTTTTTT; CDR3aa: CASSERGGSNEKLFF
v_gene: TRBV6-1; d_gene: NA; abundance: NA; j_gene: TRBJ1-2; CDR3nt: TGTGCCAGCAGTGAAACCCAAACTTCCCAAAGAGGCTACACCTTC; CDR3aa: CASSETQTSQRGYTF
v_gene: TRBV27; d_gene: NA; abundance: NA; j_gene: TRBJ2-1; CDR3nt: TGTGCCAGCAGTTTATTTTCATGGCAGGGGAACAATGAGCAGTTCTTC; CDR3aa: CASSLFSWQGNNEQFF
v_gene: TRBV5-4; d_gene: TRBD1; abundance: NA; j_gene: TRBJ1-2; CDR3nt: TGTGCCAGCAGCGGAAACCGGGACAGCAGAAACTATGGCTACACCTTC; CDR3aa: CASSGNRDSRNYGYTF
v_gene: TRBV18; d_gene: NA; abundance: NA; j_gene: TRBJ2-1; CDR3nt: TGTGCCAGCTCACCCTCGGGGCAGGGAAATGAGCAGTTCTTC; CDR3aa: CASSPSGQGNEQFF
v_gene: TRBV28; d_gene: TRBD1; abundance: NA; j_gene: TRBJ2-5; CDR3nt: TGTGCCAGCGTACCCACCCCGGGACAGGGGGCGGGGGAGCAGTACTTC; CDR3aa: CASVPTPGQGAGEQYF
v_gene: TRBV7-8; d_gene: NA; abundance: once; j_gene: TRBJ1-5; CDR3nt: TGTGCCAGCAGTCTAGGACAGCGCAATCAGCCCCAGCATTTT; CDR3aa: CASSLGQRNQPQHF
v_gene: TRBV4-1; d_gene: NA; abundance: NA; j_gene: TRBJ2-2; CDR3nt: TGCGCCAGCAGCCGGTGGAGGACTCCCGGGGAGCTGTTTTTT; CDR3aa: CASSRWRTPGELFF
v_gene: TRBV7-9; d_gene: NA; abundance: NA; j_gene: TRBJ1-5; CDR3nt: TGTGCCAGCAGCTTAGCAGACAGCAATCAGCCCCAGCATTTT; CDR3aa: CASSLADSNQPQHF
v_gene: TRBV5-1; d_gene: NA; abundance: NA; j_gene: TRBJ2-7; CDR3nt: TGCGCCAGCAGCCGCGACGGGTACGAGCAGTACTTC; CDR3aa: CASSRDGYEQYF
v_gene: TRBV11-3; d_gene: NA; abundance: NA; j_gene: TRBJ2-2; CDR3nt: TGTGCCAGCAGCAAGGATATCGGGGAGCTGTTTTTT; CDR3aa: CASSKDIGELFF
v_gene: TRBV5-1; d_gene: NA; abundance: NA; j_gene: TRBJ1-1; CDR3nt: TGCGCCAGCAGCCTGATGGGACCCCAGGACACTGAAGCTTTCTTT; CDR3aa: CASSLMGPQDTEAFF
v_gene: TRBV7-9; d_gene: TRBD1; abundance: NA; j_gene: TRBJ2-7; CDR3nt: TGTGCCAGCAGCCCCGACCAGGGGGCCTACGAGCAGTACTTC; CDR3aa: CASSPDQGAYEQYF
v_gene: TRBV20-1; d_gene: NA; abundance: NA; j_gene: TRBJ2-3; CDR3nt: TGCAGTGCTAGTGTGGCAAAGGGGCAGTATTTT; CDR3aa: CSASVAKGQYF
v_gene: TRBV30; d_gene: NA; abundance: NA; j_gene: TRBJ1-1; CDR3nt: TGTGCCTGGAGTGTTTGGGGCCTTGGAGCTTTCTTT; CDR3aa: CAWSVWGLGAFF
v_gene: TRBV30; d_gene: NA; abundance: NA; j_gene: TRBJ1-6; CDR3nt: TGTGCCTGGAGTGTAACTCCCGGCTATTCACCCCTCCACTTT; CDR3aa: CAWSVTPGYSPLHF
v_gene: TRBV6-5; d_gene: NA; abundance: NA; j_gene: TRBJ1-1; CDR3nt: TGTGCCAGCAGTTACTCGGGAGGCTTGACTGAAGCTTTCTTT; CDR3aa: CASSYSGGLTEAFF
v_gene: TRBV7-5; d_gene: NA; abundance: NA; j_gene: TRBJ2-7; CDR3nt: TGTGTCAGAAGGCCAGCGGGAACAGAGGGTCGGAGCTCCTACGAGCAGTACTTC; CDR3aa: CVRRPAGTEGRSSYEQYF